Given below is one T cell receptor beta chain in context. Profiled with immunoSEQ multiplex PCR; TCRdb holds only in-frame clones, not every one. The sample holds some 200,000 clones, roughly 93% seen once. The record originates from a study of control samples from healthy donors and cancer patients. The germline CDR1 and CDR2 sequences are SGHRS and YFSETQ. V lost 4 bases and J lost 2, with 13 bases in between. CDR3 size: 14 residues. The sequence was obtained from a man aged 18-30 years in good health. Material: blood. The chain has TRBV5-1 and TRBJ2-7, with D possibly matching TRBD1 (5 bases). CDR3 sequence (DNA): TGCGCCAGCAGCCTTCAGAAGGGGCCCTACGAGCAGTACTTC. Encoded protein: CASSLQKGPYEQYF. The full variable domain, completed using reference TRBV5-1 and TRBJ2-7, is KAGVTQTPRYLIKTRGQQVTLSCSPISGHRSVSWYQQTPGQGLQFLFEYFSETQRNKGNFPGRFSGRQFSNSRSEMNVSTLELGDSALYLCASSLQKGPYEQYFGPGTRLTVT.